Presented here are 27 T cell receptor beta chains from one specimen sequenced in a study of blood T cell repertoires in COVID-19. Generated by immunoSEQ multiplex PCR, the TCRdb table keeps only in-frame clones and is missing some. The top ten clones hold roughly 5% of a sample with about 220,000 clones, around 84% of them seen once. Sequencing input: peripheral blood. The receptor source for this set is a woman aged 60 to 75 who had recovered from COVID-19.

J is TRBJ1-1 and V is TRBV12-3 or TRBV12-4; 7 bases map to TRBD1. J gave up 3 bases and V 5 bases, and 3 bases lay outside the gene matches. This CDR3 contains 13 residues. CDR3 sequence: CASSRTGDTEAFF. CDR3 bases: TGTGCCAGCAGTCGCACAGGGGACACTGAAGCTTTCTTT.

V and J are TRBV5-5 and TRBJ2-3, with TRBD2 matching 8 bases. Germline V gene sequence: CDR1 SGHKS, CDR2 YYEKEE (reference sequence). The trim removed 1 base at V and 2 bases at J, leaving 9 bases unmatched. The CDR3 contains 17 residues. The CDR3 DNA follows: TGTGCCAGCAGCTTGTCACCCAGCGGGGGCAACACAGATACGCAGTATTTT. Protein sequence: CASSLSPSGGNTDTQYF.

V gene TRBV2 combines with J gene TRBJ2-2, with a weak D call TRBD2 (6 bases). The CDR3 loop spans 15 amino acids. V was clipped by 9 bases and J by 0 bases, with 14 bases between them. Germline values: CDR1 SNHLY, CDR2 FYNNEI. The DNA for the CDR3 is TGTGCCAGGCACCGGGGGTCGACGAACACCGGGGAGCTGTTTTTT. Translation: CARHRGSTNTGELFF.

The CDR3 bases are TGTGCCAGCAGTGAGATTGTCCGGAGCCAGGGCAGCCATGGCTACACCTTC. Protein sequence: CASSEIVRSQGSHGYTF. The chain is built from TRBV6-1 and TRBJ1-2, with a weak D call TRBD1 (5 bases). Germline V gene data show CDR1 as MNHNS and CDR2 as SASEGT. The CDR3 length is 17 residues. Trimming took 3 bases from V and 6 from J, leaving 23 bases between them.

The V and J genes are TRBV24-1 and TRBJ1-2; 9 bases are a match to TRBD1. J lost 6 bases, V lost 1 base, and 5 bases had no gene match. Germline V gene data show CDR1 as KGHDR and CDR2 as SFDVKD. The CDR3 covers 15 residues. The CDR3 protein is CATSDLGQGLDGYTF. The CDR3 DNA follows: TGTGCCACCAGTGATTTAGGACAGGGGTTGGATGGCTACACCTTC.

This clone was seen only a few times. The V gene is TRBV4-1, the J gene TRBJ1-5, with 7 nucleotides matching TRBD1. CDR3 size: 16 residues. V gave up 0 bases and J gave up 7 bases; unmatched junction bases: 9. CDR1 MGHRA and CDR2 YSYEKL come from the germline V gene. The CDR3 is CASSQEGGQGGQPQHF. The CDR3 nucleotides are TGCGCCAGCAGCCAAGAAGGGGGCCAGGGGGGCCAGCCCCAGCATTTT.

This clone was counted only a few times. Other nucleotide sequences in the sample specify the same CDR3. CDR3 protein: CASSQPGMNTEAFF. The CDR3 DNA reads TGCGCCAGCAGCCAACCCGGGATGAACACTGAAGCTTTCTTT. The V gene is TRBV4-1, the J gene TRBJ1-1; no clear D. Germline V CDR1 and CDR2: MGHRA, YSYEKL. Trimming took 2 bases from V and 0 from J, leaving 7 bases between them. This CDR3 has 14 amino acids.

The sample holds many counts of this clone. Different DNA sequences within this sample yield the same CDR3. CDR3 region: CASSQLAGWYEQYF. In DNA, the CDR3 is TGTGCCAGTAGCCAACTAGCGGGGTGGTACGAGCAGTACTTC. The chain is built from TRBV19 and TRBJ2-7; TRBD2 matches at 10 bases. With V trimmed by 6 bases and J by 4 bases, 6 bases remained unmatched. CDR1 and CDR2 from the germline V gene are LNHDA and SQIVND (reference sequence). The CDR3 has 14 residues.

The rearrangement links TRBV7-3 to TRBJ2-4; D might be TRBD2 (6 bases). CDR1 is SGHTA, CDR2 FQGTGA, per germline. CDR3 size: 14 residues. V was cut by 5 bases and J by 4 bases, with 12 bases left in between. CDR3 nucleotides: TGTGCCAGCAGCGGCGGGGACGGGAAAAACATTCAGTACTTC. It is translated as CASSGGDGKNIQYF.

The V and J genes are TRBV6-5 and TRBJ2-1, with TRBD1 as a possible D gene (6 bases). In germline, CDR1 is MNHEY, CDR2 SVGAGI. CDR3 size: 12 residues. The V gene lost 6 bases and the J gene lost 8 bases, with 11 bases spanning the gap. CDR3 coding DNA: TGTGCCAGCAGGGACAGAGGGGATGAGCAGTTCTTC. Translated: CASRDRGDEQFF.

The chain is built from TRBV5-1 and TRBJ2-5; D not certain. V lost 1 base and J 5 bases, leaving 6 bases between the germline ends. The CDR3 length is 12 residues. Germline CDR1 reads SGHRS; CDR2 reads YFSETQ. CDR3 DNA sequence: TGCGCCAGCAGCTTGAAAGAGGAGACCCAGTACTTC. Its protein is CASSLKEETQYF.

The genes are TRBV11-2 and TRBJ2-7, with TRBD1 identical over 8 bases. Germline lookup yields CDR1 SGHAT and CDR2 FQNNGV. Unmatched junction bases numbered 8, after V lost 3 bases and J lost 4 bases. This CDR3 contains 15 residues. DNA for the CDR3: TGTGCCAGCAGCTTGGGATACAGGGGGAGGTACGAGCAGTACTTC. This encodes CASSLGYRGRYEQYF.

The V gene is TRBV5-4, the J gene TRBJ2-1; TRBD1 matches at 10 bases. The V segment lost 5 bases and the J segment 8 bases; nucleotides outside the gene matches: 10. Germline lookup yields CDR1 SGHNT and CDR2 YYREEE (reference sequence). CDR3 length: 15 residues. CDR3 loop: CASSYRDRGGDEQFF. The CDR3 DNA reads as TGTGCCAGCAGTTACCGGGACAGGGGTGGGGATGAGCAGTTCTTC.

A word on this clone: Other nucleotide sequences from this sample produce the same CDR3. The chain employs TRBV3-1 (or the pseudogene TRBV3-2) and TRBJ1-6; 9 positions agree with TRBD1. With 4 bases clipped from V and 7 bases from J, the junction kept 2 bases outside the gene matches. The CDR3 is made up of 14 amino acids. Germline V gene data show CDR1 as LGHDT and CDR2 as YNNKEL (reference sequence). CDR3 nucleotides: TGTGCCAGCAGCCCGGGACAGGGCAATTCACCCCTCCACTTT. As protein: CASSPGQGNSPLHF.

The rearrangement uses TRBV5-1 and TRBJ1-5, with 9 bases that match TRBD1. This CDR3 has 15 residues. CDR1 and CDR2 from the germline V gene are SGHRS and YFSETQ. The V segment lost 4 bases and the J segment 2 bases; nucleotides outside the gene matches: 4. The chain's CDR3 is CASSRTGVGNQPQHF. For the CDR3, the DNA is TGCGCCAGCAGCCGGACAGGGGTCGGCAATCAGCCCCAGCATTTT. Variable domain in full (rest from reference TRBV5-1 and TRBJ1-5): KAGVTQTPRYLIKTRGQQVTLSCSPISGHRSVSWYQQTPGQGLQFLFEYFSETQRNKGNFPGRFSGRQFSNSRSEMNVSTLELGDSALYLCASSRTGVGNQPQHFGDGTRLSIL.

The chain combines TRBV2 with TRBJ1-2; 8 positions agree with TRBD1. The germline gives CDR1 SNHLY, CDR2 FYNNEI. The V and J ends lost 6 bases and 1 base, in that order; junction bases with no gene match: 10. This CDR3 contains 16 residues. In nucleotides, the CDR3 is TGTGCCAGCAGGGGGGGACAGGCCTCTGTTAACTATGGCTACACCTTC. Its protein is CASRGGQASVNYGYTF.

The DNA for the CDR3 is TGTGCCAGTAGTATAGGGCAGAGGGAGACCCAGTACTTC. Its protein product is CASSIGQRETQYF. The chain uses TRBV19 and TRBJ2-5, with no clear D. V lost 1 base, J lost 5 bases, and 8 bases lay in between. CDR1 and CDR2 (germline): LNHDA, SQIVND (reference sequence). This CDR3 has 13 residues. Together with reference TRBV19 and TRBJ2-5, the CDR3 gives the full variable domain: DGGITQSPKYLFRKEGQNVTLSCEQNLNHDAMYWYRQDPGQGLRLIYYSQIVNDFQKGDIAEGYSVSREKKESFPLTVTSAQKNPTAFYLCASSIGQRETQYFGPGTRLLVL.

This clone was recorded only once. The V and J genes are TRBV5-8 and TRBJ2-7; a weak D match, TRBD1 (5 bases). The CDR3 spans 15 residues. Trimming left V 0 bases short and J 3 bases short, with 13 bases between. Germline V gene data show CDR1 as SGHTS and CDR2 as YDEGEE. The CDR3 region has the DNA TGTGCCAGCAGCTTGGCCCGGCAGGGAAGCTACGAGCAGTACTTC. Translating it yields CASSLARQGSYEQYF.

V is TRBV18 and J is TRBJ1-5, with D possibly matching TRBD1 (5 bases). This CDR3 region has 17 residues. V was cut by 3 bases and J by 4 bases, with 19 bases left in between. Germline V gene sequence: CDR1 KGHSH, CDR2 LQKENI. CDR3 bases: TGTGCCAGCTCACCCGGAGAGACAGCTAAAAGAAATCAGCCCCAGCATTTT. Its protein is CASSPGETAKRNQPQHF.

This sequence joins TRBV27 and TRBJ2-7, with 8 bases matching TRBD2. The CDR3 totals 14 residues. The germline V gene has CDR1 MNHEY and CDR2 SMNVEV (reference sequence). V shed 2 bases and J 5 bases; nucleotides not matched to a gene: 5. CDR3 DNA: TGTGCCAGCAGTTTAGTCGGCGGGGGGAACGAGCAGTACTTC. It is translated as CASSLVGGGNEQYF.

Comments on this clone: Other DNA sequences in this sample translate to the same CDR3. The chain couples TRBV6-6 to TRBJ2-1, with D possibly matching TRBD1 (6 bases). Trimming took off 5 bases at V and 4 bases at J, with 9 bases between the two ends. The germline V gene has CDR1 MNHNY and CDR2 SVGAGI (reference sequence). The CDR3 contains 13 residues. CDR3: CASSPDSYNEQFF. DNA of the CDR3: TGTGCCAGCAGTCCGGACAGTTACAATGAGCAGTTCTTC.

The chain is built from TRBV2 and TRBJ2-7, with D possibly TRBD2 on 7 matching bases. The CDR3 sequence is 11 residues long. In germline, CDR1 is SNHLY, CDR2 FYNNEI. V lost 4 bases and J 8 bases, leaving 9 bases between the germline ends. CDR3 protein: CASSVGGQQYF. The CDR3 DNA sequence: TGTGCCAGCAGTGTGGGGGGGCAGCAGTACTTC.

Only one count was recorded for this clone. The chain joins TRBV18 to TRBJ1-1; 7 nucleotides align to TRBD1. The J segment lost 0 bases and the V segment lost 10 bases, leaving 11 bases of the junction unmatched. The CDR3 totals 15 residues. CDR1 KGHSH and CDR2 LQKENI come from the germline V gene. CDR3 loop: CATGAAGGMNTEAFF. In nucleotides, the CDR3 is TGTGCCACGGGTGCGGCAGGGGGAATGAACACTGAAGCTTTCTTT.

The CDR3 is CASSLQVLYGYTF. CDR3 sequence (DNA): TGTGCCAGCAGCCTACAGGTCCTGTATGGCTACACCTTC. This chain links TRBV6-2 or TRBV6-3 with TRBJ1-2; D perhaps matches TRBD1 (5 bases). The CDR3 extends over 13 amino acids. Deletions cut 6 bases from V and 5 bases from J, with 13 bases between. Germline V gene data show CDR1 as MNHEY and CDR2 as SVGEGT.

The chain links TRBV30 to TRBJ1-2, with D maybe TRBD1 (5 bases). The CDR3 spans 14 residues. Germline CDR1 reads GTSNPN; CDR2 reads SVGIG (reference sequence). V shed 3 bases and J shed 8 bases, with 19 bases lying between them. The CDR3 DNA sequence: TGTGCCTGGAGGAGGGGCCGGGAGAGGGTGGGCTACACCTTC. It translates to CAWRRGRERVGYTF.

The chain carries TRBV5-6 and TRBJ2-2, with no clear D. Between the trimmed V and J ends, which lost 0 bases and 7 bases, there was a span of 10 bases. Germline V gives CDR1 SGHDT, CDR2 YYEEEE. CDR3 length: 14 amino acids. This chain's CDR3 is CASSLGGRLGELFF. The CDR3 coding sequence is TGTGCCAGCAGCTTGGGAGGTCGGCTCGGGGAGCTGTTTTTT.

There are a few counts of this clone. J is TRBJ1-5 and V is TRBV6-4; the D gene is possibly TRBD1 (5 bases). Trimming cost V 3 bases and J 6 bases, with 12 bases left between them. This CDR3 is 14 amino acids long. Germline lookup yields CDR1 MRHNA and CDR2 SNTAGT. The DNA of the CDR3 is TGTGCCAGCAGTGAAAGGCAGGGCGGTCAGCCCCAGCATTTT. It is translated as CASSERQGGQPQHF.